This is a list of T cell receptor beta chains from one sample in a study of blood T cells in healthy people across ages. TCRdb passed the 5' RACE reads through MiXCR, listing each CDR3 protein once. The sample has 630,000 or so distinct CDR3 sequences, roughly 32% seen once; the top ten hold over 15%. The source material was blood. These receptors were collected from a woman of 80 years or more in good health. The CDR3 runs from the conserved cysteine through the conserved F or W. D genes are given only for firm matches. The size field is filled for only some rows; it gives once, few, many or a size class.

d_call	clone_size	j_call	v_call	cdr3_nt	cdr3_aa
TRBD2	many	TRBJ2-5	TRBV9	TGTGCCAGCAGCGTAATCGGTCGGGGGGGCCCCGGGGAGACCCAGTACTTC	CASSVIGRGGPGETQYF
-	-	TRBJ1-2	TRBV20-1	TGCAGTGCCAGTGAAGTTGAGGACTATGGCTACACCTTC	CSASEVEDYGYTF
TRBD2	many	TRBJ2-1	TRBV27	TGTGCCAGCAGTGCCGCTAGCGGCAGCTCCTACAATGAGCAGTTCTTC	CASSAASGSSYNEQFF
TRBD1	many	TRBJ1-5	TRBV10-3	TGTGCCACCAACGGCCGGGACAGGGGGAATCAGCCCCAGCATTTT	CATNGRDRGNQPQHF
-	many	TRBJ2-1	TRBV20-1	TGCAGTGCTAGAGGGGACCCACGGCTCACACCCTACAATGAGCAGTTCTTC	CSARGDPRLTPYNEQFF
TRBD1	-	TRBJ1-1	TRBV10-3	TGTGCCATCACAGGGGGCGCCGCTGAAGCTTTCTTT	CAITGGAAEAFF
-	-	TRBJ2-1	TRBV6-1	TGTGCCAGCAGTGCCCCCTTTGGGAATGAGCAGTTCTTC	CASSAPFGNEQFF
-	-	TRBJ2-3	TRBV6-6	TGTGCCAGCAGTGGAGGGCCCTTTAGCACAGATACGCAGTATTTT	CASSGGPFSTDTQYF
TRBD2	many	TRBJ2-7	TRBV6-5	TGTGCCAGCAGAATAACCGGGACTAGCGGGGCTCCAAACGAGCAGTACTTC	CASRITGTSGAPNEQYF
-	many	TRBJ1-5	TRBV7-2	TGTGCCAGCAGCTTAGACGGGGGGGCAGCCCAGCATTTT	CASSLDGGAAQHF
-	many	TRBJ2-7	TRBV30	TGTGCCTGGAGTGCTCCCGCCTACGAGCAGTACTTC	CAWSAPAYEQYF
-	many	TRBJ1-5	TRBV24-1	TGTGCCACCAGTGGGGCAGGGAAGCAAAGAGGCGGCAATCAGCCCCAGCATTTT	CATSGAGKQRGGNQPQHF
TRBD1	many	TRBJ1-2	TRBV4-2	TGTGCCAGCAGCCCGGACAGGGGTACGGGCTACACCTTC	CASSPDRGTGYTF
TRBD2	-	TRBJ2-3	TRBV29-1	TGCAGCCTCGCTCTGGCGGGAGGGTACACAGATACGCAGTATTTT	CSLALAGGYTDTQYF
-	-	TRBJ2-2	TRBV7-2	TGTGCCAGCAGCCCTTCAGGAGGAGAGAACACCGGGGAGCTGTTTTTT	CASSPSGGENTGELFF
TRBD2	-	TRBJ2-1	TRBV11-2	TGTGCCAGCAGCACCACCTCTAGCGGGAGCTACAATGAGCAGTTCTTC	CASSTTSSGSYNEQFF
TRBD2	many	TRBJ2-5	TRBV7-2	TGTGCCAGCAGCTTAGTTGCGGGAGCAGAGACCCAGTACTTC	CASSLVAGAETQYF
-	many	TRBJ2-3	TRBV12-3/TRBV12-4	TGTGCCAGCAACCTTGGGTTGGGGGGGGGGCTGGATACGCAGTATTTT	CASNLGLGGGLDTQYF
-	many	TRBJ2-1	TRBV3-1	TGTGCCAGCAGCCAAGAATCAGGGTCGTACAATGAGCAGTTCTTC	CASSQESGSYNEQFF
TRBD2	few	TRBJ2-3	TRBV3-1	TGTGCCAGCAGCCTCAGAGGCGGACTAGCGGGGGGTAGAGGTCCCAGCACAGATACGCAGTATTTT	CASSLRGGLAGGRGPSTDTQYF
TRBD2	few	TRBJ2-3	TRBV6-5	TGTGCCAGCAGGAGACTAGCGGGGGCCATCGTGTATACGCAGTATTTT	CASRRLAGAIVYTQYF